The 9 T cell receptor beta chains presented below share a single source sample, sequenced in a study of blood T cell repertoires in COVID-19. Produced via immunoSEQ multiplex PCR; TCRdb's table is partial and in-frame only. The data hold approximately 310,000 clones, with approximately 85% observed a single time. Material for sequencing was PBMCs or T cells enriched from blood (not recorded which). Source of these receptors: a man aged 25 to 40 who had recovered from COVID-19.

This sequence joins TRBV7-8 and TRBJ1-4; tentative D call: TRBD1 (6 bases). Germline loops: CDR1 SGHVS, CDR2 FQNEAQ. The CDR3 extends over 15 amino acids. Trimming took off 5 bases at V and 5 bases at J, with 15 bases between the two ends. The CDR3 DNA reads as TGTGCCAGCAGCCCTCGGGGGGCCCACAATGAAAAACTGTTTTTT. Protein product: CASSPRGAHNEKLFF.

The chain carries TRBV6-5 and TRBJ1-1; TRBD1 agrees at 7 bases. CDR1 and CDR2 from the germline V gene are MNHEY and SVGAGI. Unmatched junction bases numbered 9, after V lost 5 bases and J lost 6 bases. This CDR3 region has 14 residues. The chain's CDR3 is CASSRQGWSPEAFF. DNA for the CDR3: TGTGCCAGCAGTCGACAGGGATGGAGCCCTGAAGCTTTCTTT.

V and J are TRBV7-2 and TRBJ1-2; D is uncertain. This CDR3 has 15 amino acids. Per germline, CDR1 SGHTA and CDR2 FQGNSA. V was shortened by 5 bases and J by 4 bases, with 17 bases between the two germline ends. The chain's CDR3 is CASSRDTLLSYGYTF. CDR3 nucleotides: TGTGCCAGCAGCCGTGACACTCTTCTATCCTATGGCTACACCTTC.

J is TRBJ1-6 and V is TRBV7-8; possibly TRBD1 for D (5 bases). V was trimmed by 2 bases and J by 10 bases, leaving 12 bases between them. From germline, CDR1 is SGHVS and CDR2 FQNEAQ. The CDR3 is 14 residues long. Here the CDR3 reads CASSLLGGGSPLHF. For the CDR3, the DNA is TGTGCCAGCAGCTTACTCGGGGGAGGATCACCCCTCCACTTT.

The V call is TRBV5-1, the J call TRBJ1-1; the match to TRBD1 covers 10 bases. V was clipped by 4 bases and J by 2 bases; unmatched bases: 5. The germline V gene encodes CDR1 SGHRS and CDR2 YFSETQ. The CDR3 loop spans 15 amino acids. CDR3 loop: CASSPGTGVNTEAFF. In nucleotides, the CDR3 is TGCGCCAGCAGCCCCGGGACAGGGGTAAACACTGAAGCTTTCTTT.

The CDR3 is CASSPLQGPPEAFF. The DNA of the CDR3 is TGTGCCAGCAGTCCCCTGCAGGGGCCCCCTGAAGCTTTCTTT. The chain combines TRBV27 with TRBJ1-1, with D maybe TRBD1 (6 bases). Looked up from germline, CDR1 is MNHEY and CDR2 is SMNVEV (reference sequence). The CDR3 spans 14 residues. V dropped 5 bases and J dropped 6 bases, with 16 bases sitting between them.

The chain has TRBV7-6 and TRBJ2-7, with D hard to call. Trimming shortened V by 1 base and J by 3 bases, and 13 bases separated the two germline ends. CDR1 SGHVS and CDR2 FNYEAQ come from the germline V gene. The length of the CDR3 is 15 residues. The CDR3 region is CASSLEVGRHYEQYF. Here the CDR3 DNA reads TGTGCCAGCAGCTTAGAGGTTGGCAGACACTACGAGCAGTACTTC.

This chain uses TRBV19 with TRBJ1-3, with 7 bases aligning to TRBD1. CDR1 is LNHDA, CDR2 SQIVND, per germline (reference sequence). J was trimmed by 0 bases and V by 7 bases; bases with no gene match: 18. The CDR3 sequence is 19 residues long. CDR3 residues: CASNPYRDSSTPSGNTIYF. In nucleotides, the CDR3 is TGTGCCAGTAACCCTTACCGGGACAGCTCTACGCCCTCTGGAAACACCATATATTTT.

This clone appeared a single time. The CDR3 sequence: CASSSKTGFSGNTIYF. The CDR3 DNA reads as TGTGCCAGCAGTTCCAAAACAGGGTTCTCTGGAAACACCATATATTTT. The chain carries TRBV27 and TRBJ1-3, with a tentative D call TRBD1 (6 bases). The germline CDR1 and CDR2 sequences are MNHEY and SMNVEV (reference sequence). V was cut by 4 bases and J by 0 bases, with 13 bases left in between. This CDR3 has 16 amino acids.